This T cell receptor beta chain was sequenced in a study of cytomegalovirus exposure and HLA in healthy donors. Germline V gives CDR1 SEHNR, CDR2 FQNEAQ (reference sequence). CDR3 length equals 12 residues. Between the trimmed V and J ends, which lost 5 bases and 12 bases, there was a span of 14 bases. Notes on the study in general: Per a later analysis, 16,951 TCR beta sequences showed association with HLA alleles at 0.05 false discovery rate. Several of the most significant clusters were apparently associated with common viral pathogens in a later analysis. For TCR beta chains, V- and J-gene trimming was later linked to a missense DCLRE1C variant.

The PCR had 60 Vbeta and 13 Jbeta primers. Generated by immunoSEQ multiplex PCR, the TCRdb table keeps only in-frame clones and is missing some. The sample shows 100,000 or so clones, 75% to 85% of them seen only once. In the case of this clone: Its target is not known.

This receptor was taken from a woman aged 18 to 35 in good health and CMV-seronegative. Sequenced sample: PBMCs. The chain joins TRBV7-9 to TRBJ1-5, with no clear D. The CDR3 reads CASSPEPEVQHF. For the CDR3, the DNA is TGTGCCAGCAGCCCCGAGCCGGAGGTCCAGCATTTT.